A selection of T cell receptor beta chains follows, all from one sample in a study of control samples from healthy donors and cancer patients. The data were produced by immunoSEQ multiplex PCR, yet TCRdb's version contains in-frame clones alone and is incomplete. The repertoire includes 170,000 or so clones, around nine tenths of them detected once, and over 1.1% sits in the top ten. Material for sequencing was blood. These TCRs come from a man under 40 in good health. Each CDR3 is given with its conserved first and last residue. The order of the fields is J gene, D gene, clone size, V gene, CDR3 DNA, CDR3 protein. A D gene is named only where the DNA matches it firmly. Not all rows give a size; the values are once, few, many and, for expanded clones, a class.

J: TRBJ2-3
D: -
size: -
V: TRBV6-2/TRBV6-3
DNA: TGTGCCAGCAGCCCCAGCGGGTCGCGCACAGATACGCAGTATTTT
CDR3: CASSPSGSRTDTQYF

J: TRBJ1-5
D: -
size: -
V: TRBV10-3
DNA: TGTGCCATCAGTGAGTCGAAGGTCGCGCACGAGGCGCAGCCCCAGCATTTT
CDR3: CAISESKVAHEAQPQHF

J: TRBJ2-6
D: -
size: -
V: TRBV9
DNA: TGTGCCAGCAGCGTAGGGGTTGGCGGGGCTGGGGCCAACGTCCTGACTTTC
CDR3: CASSVGVGGAGANVLTF

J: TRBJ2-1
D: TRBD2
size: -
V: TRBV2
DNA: TGTGCCAGCAGCCCGGGACTAGCATACAATGAGCAGTTCTTC
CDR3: CASSPGLAYNEQFF

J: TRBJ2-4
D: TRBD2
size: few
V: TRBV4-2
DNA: TGTGCCAGCAGCCAAGAGTGGCTAGCGGGAAACATTCAGTACTTC
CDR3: CASSQEWLAGNIQYF

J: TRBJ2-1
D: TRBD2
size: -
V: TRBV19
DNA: TGTGCCAGTAGTATACTAGCGGGACAAAGGCAGTTCTTC
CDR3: CASSILAGQRQFF

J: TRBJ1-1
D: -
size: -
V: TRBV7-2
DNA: TGTGCCAGCAGCTTAGCGGGTGGTCTCTCGGTCGTAACTTTCTTT
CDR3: CASSLAGGLSVVTFF

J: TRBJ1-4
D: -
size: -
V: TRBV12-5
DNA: TGTGCTAGTGGTTTGAGCTGGGCAGGGCGTGAAAAACTGTTTTTT
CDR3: CASGLSWAGREKLFF

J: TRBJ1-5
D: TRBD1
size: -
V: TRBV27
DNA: TGTGCCAGCAGTCCGGGGACAGGCAATCAGCCCCAGCATTTT
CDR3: CASSPGTGNQPQHF

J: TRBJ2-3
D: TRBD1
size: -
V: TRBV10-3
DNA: TGTGCCATCAGTGGGGACAGGCGGCAGGATACGCAGTATTTT
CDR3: CAISGDRRQDTQYF

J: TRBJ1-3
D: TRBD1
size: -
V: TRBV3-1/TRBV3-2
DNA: TGTGCCAGCAGCCAAGGTTGGGACAGCTCTGGAAACACCATATATTTT
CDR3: CASSQGWDSSGNTIYF

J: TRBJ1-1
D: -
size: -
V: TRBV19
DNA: TGTGCCAGTAGTATGGGGCCGGGAATGAACACTGAAGCTTTCTTT
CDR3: CASSMGPGMNTEAFF

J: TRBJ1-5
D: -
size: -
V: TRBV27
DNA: TGTGCCAGCAGTCACGGACACAATCAGCCCCAGCATTTT
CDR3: CASSHGHNQPQHF

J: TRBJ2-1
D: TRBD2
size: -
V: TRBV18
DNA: TGTGCCAGCTCACCACCTGGGCTAGCGGGAGGCAATGAGCAGTTCTTC
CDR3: CASSPPGLAGGNEQFF

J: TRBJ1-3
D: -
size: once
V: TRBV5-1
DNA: TGCGCCAGCAGCTTGTGGGGGGATAGCTCTGGAAACACCATATATTTT
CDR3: CASSLWGDSSGNTIYF

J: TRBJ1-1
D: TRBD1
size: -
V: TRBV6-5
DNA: TGTGCCAGCAGGACAGGGTCTCTAACAGCGGCTTTCTTT
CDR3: CASRTGSLTAAFF

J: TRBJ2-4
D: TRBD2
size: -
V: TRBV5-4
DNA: TGTGCCAGCTCCTCGGGAGGACTTGCCAAAAACATTCAGTACTTC
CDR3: CASSSGGLAKNIQYF

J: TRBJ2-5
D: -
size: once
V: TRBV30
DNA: TGTGCCTGGAACCCCACTTCACCTCGGGAGACCCAGTACTTC
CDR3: CAWNPTSPRETQYF

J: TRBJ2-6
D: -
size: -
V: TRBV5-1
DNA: TGCGCCAGCAGGCCGGATTCTGGGGCCAACGTCCTGACTTTC
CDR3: CASRPDSGANVLTF

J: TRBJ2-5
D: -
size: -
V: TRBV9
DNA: TGTGCCAGCAGCGTCCGCCATTTGGAGACCCAGTACTTC
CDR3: CASSVRHLETQYF

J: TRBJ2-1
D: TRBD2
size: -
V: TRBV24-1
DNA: TGTGCCACCAGTGGCGGGGGGGCTGGGAATGAGCAGTTCTTC
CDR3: CATSGGGAGNEQFF

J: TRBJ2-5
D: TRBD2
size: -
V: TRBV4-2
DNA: TGTGCCAGCAGCCAGGCCGGGACTAGCGGGGGAGAGACCCAGTACTTC
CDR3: CASSQAGTSGGETQYF

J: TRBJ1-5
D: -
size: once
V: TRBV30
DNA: TGTGCCTGGAGAAACGGCCTTAGCAATCAGCCCCAGCATTTT
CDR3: CAWRNGLSNQPQHF

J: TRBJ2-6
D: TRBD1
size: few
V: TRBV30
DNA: TGTGCCGGCCGGGACAGGGAGTTTGGGGCCAACGTCCTGACTTTC
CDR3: CAGRDREFGANVLTF

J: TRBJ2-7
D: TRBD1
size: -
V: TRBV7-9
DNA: TGTGCCAGCAGCTACAGACAGGGGGTCGGCTCGCTGCGCGAGCAGTACTTC
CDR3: CASSYRQGVGSLREQYF

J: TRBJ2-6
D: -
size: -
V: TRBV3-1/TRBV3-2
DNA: TGTGCCAGCAGCCCGCGACGGACGGACCGGACCAACGTCCTGACTTTC
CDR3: CASSPRRTDRTNVLTF

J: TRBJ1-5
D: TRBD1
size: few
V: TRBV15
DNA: TGTGCCACCAGCAGAGGATTGGAGGGCAGGGGGCCGAGTCAGCCCCAGCATTTT
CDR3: CATSRGLEGRGPSQPQHF

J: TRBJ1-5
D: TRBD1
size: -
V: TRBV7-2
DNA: TGTGCCAGCAGCCCCCGGGCAGGGGGTCAGCCCCAGCATTTT
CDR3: CASSPRAGGQPQHF

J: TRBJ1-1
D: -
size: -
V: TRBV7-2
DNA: TGTGCCAGCAGCTTGGAATTTCTAGGGGAAGCTTTCTTT
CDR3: CASSLEFLGEAFF